This T cell receptor beta chain came from a study of a mutant IDH1 vaccine in newly diagnosed glioma. The time point was: week 11, during vaccination. The investigators gave 300 ug of mutant IDH1 20-mer peptide in each vaccine dose, together with topical imiquimod. Looked up from germline, CDR1 is LNHDA and CDR2 is SQIVND (reference sequence). The junction had 10 bases not matched to a gene; V was cut back by 6 bases and J by 2 bases. The CDR3 has 15 residues. This clone occurred once. Its target is not known. Data came from immunoSEQ multiplex PCR; TCRdb stores just in-frame clones and leaves some out. The sample consists of more than 50,000 clones, 80% of them appearing once.

This specimen was PBMCs, taken from a glioma patient whose treatment included an IDH1 peptide vaccine. This sequence was found in a man in his fifties or sixties with glioma. The chain is built from TRBV19 and TRBJ2-7; 7 bases agree with TRBD2. The DNA for the CDR3 is TGTGCCAGTAGGAAACTAGCGAGCTATACCTACGAGCAGTACTTC. As protein: CASRKLASYTYEQYF. Full variable domain (rest looked up from reference TRBV19 and TRBJ2-7): DGGITQSPKYLFRKEGQNVTLSCEQNLNHDAMYWYRQDPGQGLRLIYYSQIVNDFQKGDIAEGYSVSREKKESFPLTVTSAQKNPTAFYLCASRKLASYTYEQYFGPGTRLTVT.